The clone carrying this TCR beta chain occurred many times. Germline V lookup: CDR1 MDHEN, CDR2 SYDVKM. There are 17 residues in the CDR3. V shed 1 base, J shed 0 bases, and the junction held 6 bases outside the gene matches. These data belong to a study of blood T cell repertoires in COVID-19. For the study at large: Acute-phase and convalescent COVID-19 samples originated in the United States, Italy and Spain. PBMCs, B-cell-depleted T cells, or T cells provided the cDNA or gDNA that made up the material.

Seattle enrolled patients during active infection and tracked them longitudinally. In the original processing: Nucleated cell counts were estimated from reference gene primer amplification. Generated by immunoSEQ multiplex PCR, the TCRdb table keeps only in-frame clones and is missing some. The DNA gave D and trimming, while V, J and clone size come from that table. Found here are some 390,000 clones, 80% to 90% of them singletons; the top ten hold 2.3%. The sequencing input was peripheral blood. The chain combines TRBV28 with TRBJ1-2; 9 bases are shared with TRBD1. The receptor was derived from a woman aged 55-69 years with COVID-19, enrolled during active disease. In DNA form, the CDR3 reads TGTGCCAGCAGTTTATATAGGACAGGGGCTTCTAACTATGGCTACACCTTC. Its protein is CASSLYRTGASNYGYTF.